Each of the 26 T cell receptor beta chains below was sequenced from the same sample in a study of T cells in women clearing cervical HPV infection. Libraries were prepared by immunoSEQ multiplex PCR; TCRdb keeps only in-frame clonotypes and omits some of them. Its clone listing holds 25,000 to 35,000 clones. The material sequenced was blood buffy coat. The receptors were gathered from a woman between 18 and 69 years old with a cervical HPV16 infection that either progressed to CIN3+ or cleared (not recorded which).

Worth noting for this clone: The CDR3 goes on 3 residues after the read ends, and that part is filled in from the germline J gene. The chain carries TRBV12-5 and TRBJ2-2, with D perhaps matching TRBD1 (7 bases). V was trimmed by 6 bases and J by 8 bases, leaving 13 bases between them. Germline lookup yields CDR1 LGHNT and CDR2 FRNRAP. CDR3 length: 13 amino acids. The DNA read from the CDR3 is TGTGCTAGTGGGGAGGGGGCGAGGGGGGAG. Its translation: CASGEGARGE. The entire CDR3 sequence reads CASGEGARGELFF. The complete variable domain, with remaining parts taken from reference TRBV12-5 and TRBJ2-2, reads DARVTQTPRHKVTEMGQEVTMRCQPILGHNTVFWYRQTMMQGLELLAYFRNRAPLDDSGMPKDRFSAEMPDATLATLKIQPSEPRDSAVYFCASGEGARGELFFGEGSRLTVL.

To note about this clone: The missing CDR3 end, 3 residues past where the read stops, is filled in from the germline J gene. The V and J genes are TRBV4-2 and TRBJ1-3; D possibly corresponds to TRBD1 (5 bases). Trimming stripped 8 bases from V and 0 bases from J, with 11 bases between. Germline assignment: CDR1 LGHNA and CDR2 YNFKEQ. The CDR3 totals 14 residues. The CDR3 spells CASSRASSGNTIYF. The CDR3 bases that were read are TGTGCCAGCTCCAGGGCCTCCTCTGGAAACACC.

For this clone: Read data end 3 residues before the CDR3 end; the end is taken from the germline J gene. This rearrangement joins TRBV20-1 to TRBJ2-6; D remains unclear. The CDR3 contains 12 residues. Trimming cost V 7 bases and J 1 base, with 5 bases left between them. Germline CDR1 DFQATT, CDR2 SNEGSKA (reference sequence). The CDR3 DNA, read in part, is TGCAGTGTTGCGTCTGGGGCCAACGTC. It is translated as CSVASGANV. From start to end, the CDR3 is CSVASGANVLTF.

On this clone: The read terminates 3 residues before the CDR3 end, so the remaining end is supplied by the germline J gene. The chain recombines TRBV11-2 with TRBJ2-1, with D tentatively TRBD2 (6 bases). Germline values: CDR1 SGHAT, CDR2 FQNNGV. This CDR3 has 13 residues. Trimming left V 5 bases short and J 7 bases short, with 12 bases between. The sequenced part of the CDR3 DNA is TGTGCCAGCAGCCCCCGACTAGGAAATGAG. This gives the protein CASSPRLGNE. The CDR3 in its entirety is CASSPRLGNEQFF.

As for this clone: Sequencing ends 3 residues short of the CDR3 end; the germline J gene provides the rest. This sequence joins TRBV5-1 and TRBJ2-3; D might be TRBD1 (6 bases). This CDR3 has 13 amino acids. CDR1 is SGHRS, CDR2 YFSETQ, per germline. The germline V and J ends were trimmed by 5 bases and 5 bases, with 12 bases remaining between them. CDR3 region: CASRLRGGDTQYF. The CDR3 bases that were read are TGCGCCAGCAGACTCAGGGGTGGAGATACG.

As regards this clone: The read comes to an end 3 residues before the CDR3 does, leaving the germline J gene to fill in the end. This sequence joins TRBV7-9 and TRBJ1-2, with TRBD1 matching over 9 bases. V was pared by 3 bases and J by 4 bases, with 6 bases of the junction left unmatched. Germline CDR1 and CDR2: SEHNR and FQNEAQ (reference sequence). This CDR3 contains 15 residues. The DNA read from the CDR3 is TGTGCCAGCAGCTTTGGGACAGGGATATCCTATGGC. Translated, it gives CASSFGTGISYG. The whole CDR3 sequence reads CASSFGTGISYGYTF.

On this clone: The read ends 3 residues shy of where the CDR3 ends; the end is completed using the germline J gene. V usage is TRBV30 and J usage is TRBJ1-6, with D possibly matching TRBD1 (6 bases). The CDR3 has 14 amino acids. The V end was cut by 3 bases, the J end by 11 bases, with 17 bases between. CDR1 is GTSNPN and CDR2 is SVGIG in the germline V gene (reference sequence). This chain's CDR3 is CAWRGAGTMTPLHF. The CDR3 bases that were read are TGTGCCTGGAGGGGGGCAGGGACAATGACACCC.

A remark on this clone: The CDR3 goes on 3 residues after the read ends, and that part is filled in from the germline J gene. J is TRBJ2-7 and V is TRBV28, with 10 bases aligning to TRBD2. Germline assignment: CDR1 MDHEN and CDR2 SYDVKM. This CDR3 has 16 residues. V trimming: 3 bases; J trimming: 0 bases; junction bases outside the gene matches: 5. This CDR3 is CASSFHPSGGSYEQYF. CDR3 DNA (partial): TGTGCCAGCAGTTTCCACCCTAGCGGGGGCTCCTACGAG.

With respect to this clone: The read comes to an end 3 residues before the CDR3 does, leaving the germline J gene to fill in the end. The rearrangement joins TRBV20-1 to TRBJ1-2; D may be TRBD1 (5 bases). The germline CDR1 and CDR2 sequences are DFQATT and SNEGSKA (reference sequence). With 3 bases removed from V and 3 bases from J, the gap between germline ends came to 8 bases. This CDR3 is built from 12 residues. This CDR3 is CSASGGDYGYTF. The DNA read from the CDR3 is TGCAGTGCTAGCGGGGGGGACTATGGC.

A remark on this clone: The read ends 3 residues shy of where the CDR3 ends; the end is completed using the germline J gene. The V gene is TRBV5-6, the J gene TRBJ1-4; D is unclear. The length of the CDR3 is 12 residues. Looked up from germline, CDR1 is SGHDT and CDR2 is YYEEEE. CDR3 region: CASSLVAGRLFF. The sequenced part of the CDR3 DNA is TGTGCCAGCAGCTTGGTAGCGGGCAGA.

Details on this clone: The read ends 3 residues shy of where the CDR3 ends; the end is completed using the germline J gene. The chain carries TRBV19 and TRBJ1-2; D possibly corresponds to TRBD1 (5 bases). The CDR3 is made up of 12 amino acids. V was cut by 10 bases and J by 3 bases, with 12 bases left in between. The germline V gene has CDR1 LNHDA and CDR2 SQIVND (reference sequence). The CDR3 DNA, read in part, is TGTGCCACCCGGGACTTCTACTATGGC. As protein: CATRDFYYG. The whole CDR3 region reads CATRDFYYGYTF.

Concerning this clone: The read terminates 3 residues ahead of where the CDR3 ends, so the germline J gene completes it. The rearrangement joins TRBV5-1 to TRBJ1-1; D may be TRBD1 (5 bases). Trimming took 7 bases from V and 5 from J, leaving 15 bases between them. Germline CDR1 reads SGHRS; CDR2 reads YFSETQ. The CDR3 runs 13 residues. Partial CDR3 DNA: TGCGCCAGCGCTATCCCAGGGAATACTGAA. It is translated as CASAIPGNTE. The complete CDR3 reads CASAIPGNTEAFF.

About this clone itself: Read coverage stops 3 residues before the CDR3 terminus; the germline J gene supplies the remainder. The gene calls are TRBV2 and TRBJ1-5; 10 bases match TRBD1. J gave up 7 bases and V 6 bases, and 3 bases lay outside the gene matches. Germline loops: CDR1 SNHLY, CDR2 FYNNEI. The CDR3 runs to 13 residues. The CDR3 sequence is CASRGQGWQPQHF. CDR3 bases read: TGTGCCAGCAGGGGACAGGGGTGGCAGCCC.

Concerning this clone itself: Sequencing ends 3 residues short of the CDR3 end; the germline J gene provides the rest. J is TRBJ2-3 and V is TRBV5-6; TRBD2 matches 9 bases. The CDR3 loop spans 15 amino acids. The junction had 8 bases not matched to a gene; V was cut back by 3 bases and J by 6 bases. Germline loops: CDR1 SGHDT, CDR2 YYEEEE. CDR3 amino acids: CASSSGGGGADTQYF. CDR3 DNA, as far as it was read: TGTGCCAGCAGCTCAGGAGGCGGGGGGGCCGATACG.

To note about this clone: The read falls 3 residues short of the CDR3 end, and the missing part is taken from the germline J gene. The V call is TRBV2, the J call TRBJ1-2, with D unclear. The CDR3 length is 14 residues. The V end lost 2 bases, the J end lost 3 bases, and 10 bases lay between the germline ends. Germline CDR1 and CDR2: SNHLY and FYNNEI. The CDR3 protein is CASSEHSLDYGYTF. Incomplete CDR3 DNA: TGTGCCAGCAGTGAACACAGTTTAGACTATGGC.

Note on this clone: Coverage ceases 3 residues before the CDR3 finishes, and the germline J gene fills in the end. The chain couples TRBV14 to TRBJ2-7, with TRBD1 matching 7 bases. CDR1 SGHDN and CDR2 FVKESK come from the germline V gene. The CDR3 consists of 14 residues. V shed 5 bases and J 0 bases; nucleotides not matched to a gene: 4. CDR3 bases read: TGTGCCAGCAGCGTAGGACAGGTCTCCTACGAG. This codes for CASSVGQVSYE. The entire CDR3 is CASSVGQVSYEQYF.

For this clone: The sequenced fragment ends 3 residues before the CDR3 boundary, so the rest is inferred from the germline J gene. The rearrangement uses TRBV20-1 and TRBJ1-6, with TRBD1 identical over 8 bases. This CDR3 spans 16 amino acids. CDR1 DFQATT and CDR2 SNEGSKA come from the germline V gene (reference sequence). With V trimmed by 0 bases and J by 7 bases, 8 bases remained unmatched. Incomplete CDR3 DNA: TGCAGTGCTAGAGAACGGACAGGGTTACCAAATTCACCC. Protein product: CSARERTGLPNSP. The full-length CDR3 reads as CSARERTGLPNSPLHF.

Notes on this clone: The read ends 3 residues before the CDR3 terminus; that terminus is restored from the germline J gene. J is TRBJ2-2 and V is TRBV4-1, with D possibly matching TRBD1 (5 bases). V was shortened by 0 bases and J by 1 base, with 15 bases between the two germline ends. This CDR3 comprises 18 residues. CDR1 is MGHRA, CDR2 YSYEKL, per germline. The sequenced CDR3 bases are TGCGCCAGCAGCCAAGAGCCTGACAGCACCCGGAACACCGGGGAG. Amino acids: CASSQEPDSTRNTGE. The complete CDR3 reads CASSQEPDSTRNTGELFF.

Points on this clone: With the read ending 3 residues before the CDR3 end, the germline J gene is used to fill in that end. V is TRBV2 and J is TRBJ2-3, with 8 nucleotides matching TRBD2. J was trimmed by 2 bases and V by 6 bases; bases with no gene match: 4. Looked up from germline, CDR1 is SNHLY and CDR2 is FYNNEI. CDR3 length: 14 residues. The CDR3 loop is CASRAGGHTDTQYF. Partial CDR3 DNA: TGTGCCAGCAGGGCGGGGGGCCACACAGATACG.

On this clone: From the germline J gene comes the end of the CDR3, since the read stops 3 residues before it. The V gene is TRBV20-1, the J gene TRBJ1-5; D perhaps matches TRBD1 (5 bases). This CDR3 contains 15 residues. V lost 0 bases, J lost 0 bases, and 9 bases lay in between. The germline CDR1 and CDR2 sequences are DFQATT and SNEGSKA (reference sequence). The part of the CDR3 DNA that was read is TGCAGTGCTAGAGATGAACAGGTTAGCAATCAGCCC. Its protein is CSARDEQVSNQP. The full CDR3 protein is CSARDEQVSNQPQHF.

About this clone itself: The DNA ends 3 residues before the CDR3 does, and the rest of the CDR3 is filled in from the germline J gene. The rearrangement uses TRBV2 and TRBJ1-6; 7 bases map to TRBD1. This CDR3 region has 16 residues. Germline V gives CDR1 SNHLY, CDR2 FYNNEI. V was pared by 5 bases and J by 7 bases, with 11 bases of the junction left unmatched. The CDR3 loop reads CASSKVGRTGNSPLHF. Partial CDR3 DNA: TGTGCCAGCAGTAAAGTCGGTCGGACAGGAAATTCACCC.

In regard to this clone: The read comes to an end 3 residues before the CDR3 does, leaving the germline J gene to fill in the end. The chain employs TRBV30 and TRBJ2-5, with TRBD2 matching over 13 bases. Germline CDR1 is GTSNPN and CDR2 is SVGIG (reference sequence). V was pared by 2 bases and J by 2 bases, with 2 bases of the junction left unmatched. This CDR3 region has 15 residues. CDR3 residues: CAWSTGLAGQETQYF. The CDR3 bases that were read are TGTGCCTGGAGTACGGGACTAGCGGGGCAAGAGACC.

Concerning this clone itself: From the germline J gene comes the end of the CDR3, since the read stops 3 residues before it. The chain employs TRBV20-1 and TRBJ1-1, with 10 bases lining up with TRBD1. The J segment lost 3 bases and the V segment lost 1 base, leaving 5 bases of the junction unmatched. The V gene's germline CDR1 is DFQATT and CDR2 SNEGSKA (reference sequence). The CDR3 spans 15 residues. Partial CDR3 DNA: TGCAGTGCTAGAGGCGGGACAGGGGCCGACACTGAA. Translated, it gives CSARGGTGADTE. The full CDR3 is CSARGGTGADTEAFF.

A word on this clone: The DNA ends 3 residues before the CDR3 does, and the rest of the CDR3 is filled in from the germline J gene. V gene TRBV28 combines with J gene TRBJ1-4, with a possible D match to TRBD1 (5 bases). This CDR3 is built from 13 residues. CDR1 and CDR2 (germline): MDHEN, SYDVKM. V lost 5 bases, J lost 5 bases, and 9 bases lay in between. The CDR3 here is CASSRPGNEKLFF. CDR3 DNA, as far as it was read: TGTGCCAGCAGTCGCCCAGGGAATGAAAAA. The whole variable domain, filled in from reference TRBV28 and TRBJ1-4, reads DVKVTQSSRYLVKRTGEKVFLECVQDMDHENMFWYRQDPGLGLRLIYFSYDVKMKEKGDIPEGYSVSREKKERFSLILESASTNQTSMYLCASSRPGNEKLFFGSGTQLSVL.

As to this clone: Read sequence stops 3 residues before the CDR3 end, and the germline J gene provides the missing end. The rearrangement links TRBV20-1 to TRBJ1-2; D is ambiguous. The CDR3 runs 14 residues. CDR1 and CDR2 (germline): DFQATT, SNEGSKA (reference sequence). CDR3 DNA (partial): TGCAGTGCTAGAGATCTAGCGGGAGGAGATACC. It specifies CSARDLAGGDT. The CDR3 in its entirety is CSARDLAGGDTYTF.

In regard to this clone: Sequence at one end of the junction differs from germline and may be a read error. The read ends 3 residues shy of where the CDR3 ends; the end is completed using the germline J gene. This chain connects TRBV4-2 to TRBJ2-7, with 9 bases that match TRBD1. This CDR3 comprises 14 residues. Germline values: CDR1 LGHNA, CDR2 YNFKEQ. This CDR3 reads CASSKDRGSYEQYF. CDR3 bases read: TGTGCCAGCAGCAAAGACAGGGGGTCCTACGAG.